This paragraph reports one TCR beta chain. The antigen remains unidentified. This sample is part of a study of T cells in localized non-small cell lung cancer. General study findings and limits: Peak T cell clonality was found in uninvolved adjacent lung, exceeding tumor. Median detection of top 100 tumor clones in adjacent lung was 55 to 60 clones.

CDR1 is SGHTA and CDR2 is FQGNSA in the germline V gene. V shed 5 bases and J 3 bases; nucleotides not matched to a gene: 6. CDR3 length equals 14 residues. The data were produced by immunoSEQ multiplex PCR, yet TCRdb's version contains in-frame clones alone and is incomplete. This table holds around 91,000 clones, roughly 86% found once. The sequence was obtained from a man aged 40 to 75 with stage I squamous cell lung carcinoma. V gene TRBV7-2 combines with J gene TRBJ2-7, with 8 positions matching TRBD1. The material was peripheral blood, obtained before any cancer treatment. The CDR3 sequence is CASSPRTGRYEQYF. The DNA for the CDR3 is TGTGCCAGCAGCCCCCGGACAGGGCGCTACGAGCAGTACTTC.